This entry lists 27 T cell receptor beta chains sequenced from one sample in a study of beta chain features in type 1 diabetes. Antigens for these TCRs are unknown. Reverse transcribing all isolated RNA meant expressed TCRB transcripts were sequenced. The method was immunoSEQ multiplex PCR; TCRdb's version includes in-frame clones alone and lacks a portion of them. The repertoire holds 300,000 to 450,000 clones, with over 9.5% as singletons. Findings of the study overall: In all four CD4+ subsets, TCRB CDR3 length was significantly, moderately reduced in type 1 diabetes.

Sequenced material: naive CD4+ T cells from blood. These receptors were obtained from a woman between 18 and 30 years old with type 1 diabetes.

The chain couples TRBV9 to TRBJ1-5; TRBD1 might be the D (6 bases). Trimming stripped 4 bases from V and 4 bases from J, with 12 bases between. Germline CDR1 SGDLS, CDR2 YYNGEE. This CDR3 has 14 amino acids. The CDR3 protein is CASSPGQTNQPQHF. The CDR3 DNA is TGTGCCAGCAGCCCCGGACAGACAAATCAGCCCCAGCATTTT.

This clone was recorded a few times. V is TRBV29-1 and J is TRBJ2-1; 8 positions agree with TRBD1. The length of the CDR3 is 14 residues. Germline assignment: CDR1 SQVTM and CDR2 ANQGSEA. Trimming cost V 5 bases and J 0 bases; bases outside gene matches: 3. Written as DNA, the CDR3 is TGCAGCGTTTTCGACAGGGGCTCCTACAATGAGCAGTTCTTC. This sequence encodes CSVFDRGSYNEQFF.

This clone was seen more than once but under ten times. The chain uses TRBV29-1 and TRBJ1-1; D is ambiguous. The V gene's germline CDR1 is SQVTM and CDR2 ANQGSEA. With 7 bases removed from V and 4 bases from J, the gap between germline ends came to 25 bases. CDR3 length: 16 amino acids. CDR3 nucleotides: TGCAGCGCCTCCCAGTCGGGGTGGCAGGTGGGCACTGAAGCTTTCTTT. Translating it yields CSASQSGWQVGTEAFF.

The V call is TRBV25-1, the J call TRBJ2-7; maybe TRBD2 (6 bases). V was clipped by 4 bases and J by 0 bases, with 10 bases between them. The CDR3 totals 14 residues. Germline V gene data show CDR1 as MGHDK and CDR2 as SYGVNS. The CDR3 sequence is CASSGLASSYEQYF. The CDR3 DNA is TGTGCCAGCAGTGGGCTAGCGAGCTCCTACGAGCAGTACTTC.

The genes are TRBV5-1 and TRBJ2-7, with 8 bases fitting TRBD1. CDR3 length equals 14 residues. The germline V gene encodes CDR1 SGHRS and CDR2 YFSETQ. Trimming at V came to 0 bases and at J to 7 bases, leaving 6 bases not matched to a gene. The CDR3: CASSLGDRGGEQYF. CDR3 bases: TGCGCCAGCAGCTTGGGAGACAGGGGCGGGGAGCAGTACTTC.

This chain links TRBV25-1 with TRBJ2-2; D perhaps matches TRBD2 (5 bases). This CDR3 region has 15 residues. Looked up from germline, CDR1 is MGHDK and CDR2 is SYGVNS. V shed 2 bases and J shed 3 bases, with 10 bases lying between them. In DNA form, the CDR3 reads TGTGCCAGCAGTGAAGCACGCGGGTACACCGGGGAGCTGTTTTTT. As protein: CASSEARGYTGELFF.

There are a few counts of this clone. This chain links TRBV18 with TRBJ2-3; 9 nucleotides agree with TRBD1. With V trimmed by 3 bases and J by 3 bases, 1 base remained unmatched. The CDR3 is 14 residues long. Germline CDR1 KGHSH, CDR2 LQKENI. The CDR3 reads CASSPGTGTDTQYF. The CDR3 DNA is TGTGCCAGCTCACCCGGGACAGGGACAGATACGCAGTATTTT.

J is TRBJ2-1 and V is TRBV11-2; D not resolved. There are 15 residues in the CDR3. CDR1 and CDR2 from the germline V gene are SGHAT and FQNNGV. V shed 4 bases and J shed 0 bases, with 10 bases lying between them. The CDR3 DNA reads as TGTGCCAGCAGCTCCATTACGAGCTCCTACAATGAGCAGTTCTTC. As protein: CASSSITSSYNEQFF.

The chain carries TRBV6-6 and TRBJ1-5; TRBD1 matches 7 bases. V shed 5 bases, J shed 4 bases, and the junction held 5 bases outside the gene matches. The CDR3 consists of 14 residues. Germline assignment: CDR1 MNHNY and CDR2 SVGAGI (reference sequence). The CDR3 bases are TGTGCCAGCAGTCAACCGGGACAGAATCAGCCCCAGCATTTT. Protein: CASSQPGQNQPQHF.

V gene TRBV7-2 combines with J gene TRBJ2-5, with TRBD1 identical over 9 bases. The length of the CDR3 is 14 residues. V was clipped by 5 bases and J by 4 bases; unmatched bases: 5. In germline, CDR1 is SGHTA, CDR2 FQGNSA. The CDR3: CASSPRDRVETQYF. The CDR3 DNA reads as TGTGCCAGCAGCCCCCGGGACAGGGTAGAGACCCAGTACTTC.

This clone was seen a few times. The genes are TRBV28 and TRBJ2-1; D gene uncertain. The CDR3 has 14 amino acids. Germline CDR1 and CDR2: MDHEN and SYDVKM. V lost 7 bases, J lost 3 bases, and 13 bases lay in between. The DNA of the CDR3 is TGTGCCAGCATCCCTCCACGAGGCTACAATGAGCAGTTCTTC. Its protein product is CASIPPRGYNEQFF.

This clone has more than one count but fewer than ten. The J gene is TRBJ2-5, the V gene TRBV6-5, with 15 bases lining up with TRBD2. After removal of 8 bases from V and 5 bases from J, the junction contained 0 bases not matched to a gene. The germline gives CDR1 MNHEY, CDR2 SVGAGI. CDR3 length: 13 amino acids. CDR3 coding DNA: TGTGCCAGCGGGACTAGCGGGGGGGAGACCCAGTACTTC. Its translation is CASGTSGGETQYF.

This sequence joins TRBV18 and TRBJ2-7; 15 bases fit TRBD2. The CDR3 extends over 21 amino acids. Germline V gives CDR1 KGHSH, CDR2 LQKENI. The J segment lost 5 bases and the V segment lost 3 bases, leaving 20 bases of the junction unmatched. The CDR3 sequence is CASSPFEGGLAGGPQDHEQYF. The DNA for the CDR3 is TGTGCCAGCTCACCTTTTGAGGGGGGACTAGCGGGAGGCCCGCAGGACCACGAGCAGTACTTC.

This clone has only a few counts. The genes are TRBV27 and TRBJ1-6; a weak D match, TRBD1 (6 bases). Germline V gene data show CDR1 as MNHEY and CDR2 as SMNVEV (reference sequence). V was cut by 8 bases and J by 9 bases, with 17 bases left in between. The CDR3 runs to 14 residues. The CDR3 DNA follows: TGTGCCAGCCGTAGGGGGGAGGGAAGTTCACCCCTCCACTTT. It translates to CASRRGEGSSPLHF.

This clone was observed a few times. The rearrangement uses TRBV9 and TRBJ2-5; 10 nucleotides align to TRBD2. The CDR3 runs 17 residues. Losses at the gene ends were 5 bases for V and 2 bases for J; bases not matched to a gene: 12. Germline CDR1 SGDLS, CDR2 YYNGEE. The CDR3 here is CASSNTGRTSGQETQYF. CDR3 in DNA: TGTGCCAGCAGTAATACCGGAAGGACTAGCGGACAAGAGACCCAGTACTTC. The variable domain in full, completed from reference TRBV9 and TRBJ2-5, reads DSGVTQTPKHLITATGQRVTLRCSPRSGDLSVYWYQQSLDQGLQFLIQYYNGEERAKGNILERFSAQQFPDLHSELNLSSLELGDSALYFCASSNTGRTSGQETQYFGPGTRLLVL.

This rearrangement joins TRBV6-1 to TRBJ2-1, with 7 bases fitting TRBD2. Germline trimming cut 8 bases from V and 4 bases from J; bases unmatched to any gene: 11. The CDR3 is 15 amino acids. Germline V gene lookup returns CDR1 MNHNS and CDR2 SASEGT. In DNA, the CDR3 is TGTGCCAGCGGGAGGGAAGCGAGTACGTACAATGAGCAGTTCTTC. Residues: CASGREASTYNEQFF.

V gene TRBV9 combines with J gene TRBJ2-3; D not certain. The CDR3 length is 15 residues. The germline V gene encodes CDR1 SGDLS and CDR2 YYNGEE. The V gene lost 0 bases and the J gene lost 0 bases, with 8 bases spanning the gap. CDR3 bases: TGTGCCAGCAGCGTAGCGGTTACTAGCACAGATACGCAGTATTTT. This gives the protein CASSVAVTSTDTQYF.

This clone was recorded a few times. V and J are TRBV10-3 and TRBJ1-1; D perhaps matches TRBD1 (5 bases). Trimming stripped 2 bases from V and 4 bases from J, with 11 bases between. This CDR3 is built from 14 residues. Per the germline V gene, CDR1 is ENHRY and CDR2 is SYGVKD. The CDR3 nucleotides are TGTGCCATCAGTGAGGGACAAAGGGGCACTGAAGCTTTCTTT. Translated: CAISEGQRGTEAFF.

On this clone itself: Other DNA sequences in the sample encode the same CDR3. The chain is built from TRBV18 and TRBJ2-7; 8 bases agree with TRBD2. The ends lost 2 bases at V and 0 bases at J; junction bases unmatched: 0. The CDR3 is 14 amino acids. The V gene's germline CDR1 is KGHSH and CDR2 LQKENI. CDR3 sequence: CASSPGTSSYEQYF. The CDR3 DNA is TGTGCCAGCTCACCAGGGACTAGCTCCTACGAGCAGTACTTC.

This clone was found a few times. The V and J genes are TRBV30 and TRBJ2-7, with 12 positions matching TRBD2. The CDR3 has 16 residues. The V gene end was trimmed by 2 bases and the J gene end by 5 bases; junction bases not matched to a gene: 10. The V gene's germline CDR1 is GTSNPN and CDR2 SVGIG (reference sequence). The CDR3 reads CAWSPGLAGGIHEQYF. CDR3 DNA sequence: TGTGCCTGGAGTCCAGGCCTAGCGGGAGGGATTCACGAGCAGTACTTC.

This clone has a handful of counts. This chain uses TRBV19 with TRBJ1-1; 8 bases are shared with TRBD1. CDR1 is LNHDA and CDR2 is SQIVND in the germline V gene (reference sequence). V gave up 1 base and J gave up 6 bases; unmatched junction bases: 4. CDR3 size: 14 residues. In nucleotides, the CDR3 is TGTGCCAGTAGTATAGGGGACAGGCGGGCTGAAGCTTTCTTT. Its translation: CASSIGDRRAEAFF.

This clone showed up just a few times. The genes are TRBV29-1 and TRBJ2-7; TRBD1 matches 7 bases. The CDR3 has 12 amino acids. Germline V gene lookup returns CDR1 SQVTM and CDR2 ANQGSEA. With 7 bases clipped from V and 1 base from J, the junction kept 4 bases outside the gene matches. CDR3 nucleotides: TGCAGCGCACAGGGGCCTTCCTACGAGCAGTACTTC. Protein: CSAQGPSYEQYF.

The chain carries TRBV2 and TRBJ2-5; D ambiguous. V was clipped by 7 bases and J by 5 bases, with 17 bases between them. Per germline, CDR1 SNHLY and CDR2 FYNNEI. CDR3 length: 14 amino acids. CDR3 protein: CASKSEAPSETQYF. The CDR3, as DNA: TGTGCCAGCAAGAGTGAGGCCCCCTCGGAGACCCAGTACTTC.

This clone was found a few times. The V and J genes are TRBV19 and TRBJ1-1; D gene unclear. Trimming shortened V by 8 bases and J by 5 bases, and 15 bases separated the two germline ends. Germline CDR1 LNHDA, CDR2 SQIVND (reference sequence). The CDR3 is made up of 13 amino acids. The CDR3 DNA follows: TGTGCCAGTTTAGGACTCCCCGTGACTGAAGCTTTCTTT. It specifies CASLGLPVTEAFF.

CDR3 sequence: CASSSGGSGQPQHF. The CDR3 DNA is TGTGCCAGCAGCTCCGGCGGTTCGGGGCAGCCCCAGCATTTT. This chain joins TRBV28 and TRBJ1-5; no clear D gene. This CDR3 is built from 14 residues. V lost 6 bases to trimming and J lost 7 bases, with 16 bases between them. Per germline, CDR1 MDHEN and CDR2 SYDVKM.

The chain recombines TRBV25-1 with TRBJ2-1; maybe TRBD2 (7 bases). CDR1 and CDR2 (germline): MGHDK, SYGVNS. The CDR3 runs 15 residues. Trimming took off 6 bases at V and 4 bases at J, with 16 bases between the two ends. The CDR3 bases are TGTGCCAGCAGCGAGGGGGGGGCGCATTACAATGAGCAGTTCTTC. This codes for CASSEGGAHYNEQFF.

This clone came up a few times. The chain couples TRBV7-9 to TRBJ2-1; 9 bases agree with TRBD1. Looked up from germline, CDR1 is SEHNR and CDR2 is FQNEAQ (reference sequence). J gave up 10 bases and V 5 bases, and 9 bases lay outside the gene matches. CDR3 length: 14 amino acids. DNA for the CDR3: TGTGCCAGCAGCCGCAGGCTGACAGGGGGAGAGCAGTTCTTC. Encoded protein: CASSRRLTGGEQFF.